This entry lists 14 T cell receptor beta chains sequenced from one sample in a study of cytomegalovirus exposure and HLA in healthy donors. Both 60 Vbeta primers and 13 Jbeta primers went into the PCR. Assay used: immunoSEQ multiplex PCR; TCRdb lists only in-frame clones, some missing. The sample yields 95,000 to 100,000 clones, 60% to 80% seen once. Input material: PBMCs. These receptors originate from a female donor in good health and CMV-seronegative.

V and J are TRBV5-1 and TRBJ2-1; 8 bases fit TRBD2. The length of the CDR3 is 14 residues. J lost 7 bases, V lost 5 bases, and 8 bases had no gene match. Germline lookup yields CDR1 SGHRS and CDR2 YFSETQ. The CDR3 sequence: CASRMEREINEQFF. The CDR3 coding sequence is TGCGCCAGCAGGATGGAGCGGGAGATAAATGAGCAGTTCTTC.

The chain recombines TRBV29-1 with TRBJ1-1; TRBD1 is a possible D gene (5 bases). Trimming stripped 7 bases from V and 5 bases from J, with 14 bases between. This CDR3 contains 12 residues. The germline V gene has CDR1 SQVTM and CDR2 ANQGSEA. This chain's CDR3 is CSARLGGTEAFF. In DNA form, the CDR3 reads TGCAGCGCCAGGTTGGGGGGAACTGAAGCTTTCTTT.

CDR3 bases: TGTGCCAGCAGCCCCTACCCCGACAGGGTCAGTTATGAGCAGTTCTTC. Its protein is CASSPYPDRVSYEQFF. This chain connects TRBV7-9 to TRBJ2-1, with 7 bases lining up with TRBD1. In germline, CDR1 is SEHNR, CDR2 FQNEAQ (reference sequence). The CDR3 runs 16 residues. The junction had 15 bases not matched to a gene; V was cut back by 5 bases and J by 8 bases.

V is TRBV9 and J is TRBJ2-2, with 8 bases aligning to TRBD2. The trim removed 0 bases at V and 7 bases at J, leaving 14 bases unmatched. The CDR3 runs 18 residues. Germline V gene sequence: CDR1 SGDLS, CDR2 YYNGEE. CDR3 sequence reads: CASSVVTGREDSGGELFF. CDR3 bases: TGTGCCAGCAGCGTAGTTACTGGGCGGGAGGATAGCGGCGGGGAGCTGTTTTTT.

The rearrangement joins TRBV9 to TRBJ2-1; 10 bases line up with TRBD2. Losses at the gene ends were 2 bases for V and 7 bases for J; bases not matched to a gene: 6. CDR3 length: 15 residues. Looked up from germline, CDR1 is SGDLS and CDR2 is YYNGEE. CDR3 in amino acids: CASSVKQREGNEQFF. CDR3 sequence (DNA): TGTGCCAGCAGCGTGAAACAGCGGGAGGGGAATGAGCAGTTCTTC.

The chain couples TRBV19 to TRBJ2-5, with 8 positions matching TRBD2. The germline V gene has CDR1 LNHDA and CDR2 SQIVND (reference sequence). The V and J ends lost 3 bases and 2 bases, in that order; junction bases with no gene match: 8. The CDR3 has 16 amino acids. For the CDR3, the DNA is TGTGCCAGTAGTATTATGGCGGGGGGACTACAAGAGACCCAGTACTTC. Translation: CASSIMAGGLQETQYF. Full variable domain (outside the CDR3, taken from reference TRBV19 and TRBJ2-5): DGGITQSPKYLFRKEGQNVTLSCEQNLNHDAMYWYRQDPGQGLRLIYYSQIVNDFQKGDIAEGYSVSREKKESFPLTVTSAQKNPTAFYLCASSIMAGGLQETQYFGPGTRLLVL.

The chain links TRBV5-4 to TRBJ1-2; maybe TRBD1 (5 bases). Germline assignment: CDR1 SGHNT and CDR2 YYREEE (reference sequence). The CDR3 runs to 14 residues. Between the trimmed V and J ends, which lost 0 bases and 8 bases, there was a span of 14 bases. Written as DNA, the CDR3 is TGTGCCAGCAGCTTGGACCAGGGTCAGTTAGGCTACACCTTC. It is translated as CASSLDQGQLGYTF.

The chain combines TRBV19 with TRBJ2-3; 11 nucleotides match TRBD2. CDR3 size: 15 residues. The germline gives CDR1 LNHDA, CDR2 SQIVND (reference sequence). Germline trimming cut 5 bases from V and 3 bases from J; bases unmatched to any gene: 4. This chain's CDR3 is CASSFSGGATDTQYF. The DNA for the CDR3 is TGTGCCAGTAGTTTTAGCGGGGGGGCGACAGATACGCAGTATTTT.

V gene TRBV30 combines with J gene TRBJ1-2, with a weak D call TRBD1 (5 bases). Germline loops: CDR1 GTSNPN, CDR2 SVGIG (reference sequence). Trimming removed 4 bases from V and 8 bases from J, with 14 bases in between. This CDR3 is built from 12 residues. The DNA of the CDR3 is TGTGCCTGGATGGGAGGGGCTAAAGGCTACACCTTC. This codes for CAWMGGAKGYTF.

This chain joins TRBV5-1 and TRBJ2-5; 9 bases match TRBD2. V dropped 4 bases and J dropped 5; count of bases not matched to a gene: 12. Germline V gene lookup returns CDR1 SGHRS and CDR2 YFSETQ. This CDR3 has 16 residues. As DNA, the CDR3 is TGCGCCAGCAGCCCGAGGGTAGCGGGGGCGCACGAGACCCAGTACTTC. Translating it yields CASSPRVAGAHETQYF. The entire variable domain, with the rest obtained from reference TRBV5-1 and TRBJ2-5, is as follows: KAGVTQTPRYLIKTRGQQVTLSCSPISGHRSVSWYQQTPGQGLQFLFEYFSETQRNKGNFPGRFSGRQFSNSRSEMNVSTLELGDSALYLCASSPRVAGAHETQYFGPGTRLLVL.

The chain links TRBV14 to TRBJ2-3; 9 bases are a match to TRBD2. V gave up 2 bases and J gave up 5 bases; unmatched junction bases: 14. The CDR3 is 18 residues long. Germline V gene lookup returns CDR1 SGHDN and CDR2 FVKESK. CDR3 amino acids: CASSQILLAGEPRDTQYF. The CDR3 DNA reads as TGTGCCAGCAGCCAAATACTTTTAGCGGGAGAACCGAGAGATACGCAGTATTTT.

The chain recombines TRBV14 with TRBJ1-1; TRBD1 is a possible D gene (5 bases). The CDR3 runs 12 residues. Trimming took off 4 bases at V and 5 bases at J, with 8 bases between the two ends. Per germline, CDR1 SGHDN and CDR2 FVKESK. CDR3 in DNA: TGTGCCAGCAGCCTCCGGGGGACTGAAGCTTTCTTT. Translation: CASSLRGTEAFF.

The V gene is TRBV6-4, the J gene TRBJ2-3; weak D call: TRBD2 (6 bases). The CDR3 has 15 amino acids. V shed 3 bases and J shed 2 bases, with 12 bases lying between them. In germline, CDR1 is MRHNA, CDR2 SNTAGT. CDR3 bases: TGTGCCAGCAGTGAGGGTGCGGGGCCCACAGATACGCAGTATTTT. Protein sequence: CASSEGAGPTDTQYF.

CDR3 sequence: CASSFVEVSYNEQFF. CDR3 DNA: TGTGCCAGCAGCTTCGTAGAAGTATCCTACAATGAGCAGTTCTTC. The chain has TRBV7-9 and TRBJ2-1; D not resolved. The V end was cut by 3 bases, the J end by 1 base, with 10 bases between. Germline V gene sequence: CDR1 SEHNR, CDR2 FQNEAQ (reference sequence). CDR3 length: 15 residues.